This T cell receptor beta chain was documented in a study of post-analysis software for immune sequencing data. Study information: Relapsing-remitting, secondary progressive and progressive-relapsing forms made up the multiple sclerosis disease courses.

Study findings and constraints: F measure grouped same-batch samples tightly together. Multiple sclerosis patients had significantly lower normalized Chao1 diversity than controls. Five TRBV segments, TRBV5-6, TRBV5-1 and TRBV20-1 among them, were found more frequent in patients than controls.

Built from TCR beta cDNA, the libraries had unique molecular identifiers in them. Out of about 1 to 11 million T cells, about 520,000 cDNA molecules were generated. TCRdb itself ran the PCR reads through MiXCR, one entry per CDR3 protein. The table includes 820,000 or so distinct CDR3 sequences, roughly 58% detected once. Turning to this clonotype: What it binds is unknown.

Germline assignment: CDR1 KGHDR and CDR2 SFDVKD. This CDR3 is 14 amino acids long. The V and J ends lost 3 bases and 6 bases respectively, with 11 bases between them. The chain has TRBV24-1 and TRBJ2-1, with a possible D match to TRBD2 (5 bases). The specimen was blood. This receptor was identified in a girl between 5 and 17 years old with multiple sclerosis. The CDR3 coding sequence is TGTGCCACCAGTGATAGTAGCGTGGGCAATGAGCAGTTCTTC. Encoded protein: CATSDSSVGNEQFF.